Sequencing of this T cell receptor beta chain was carried out in a study of shared clonotypes between healthy human individuals. Study information: CD4 naive and memory got three plates each, CD8 naive two, CD8 memory one.

Repertoires were generated with immunoSEQ multiplex PCR, while TCRdb's copy carries only in-frame clones and drops some. The sample lists approximately 1.4 million clones, approximately 98% seen once, with about 0.45% in the top ten. Germline V CDR1 and CDR2: MDHEN, SYDVKM. This CDR3 is built from 15 residues. J lost 2 bases, V lost 4 bases, and 4 bases had no gene match. Overall study results and limits: Lower generation probabilities were found for non-shared clonotypes than for those shared by all four donors. Naive subsets usually exceeded memory subsets in estimated richness.

For this clone: Its antigen is unknown.

The sequenced sample consisted of naive CD4+ T cells sorted from blood. Regarding subset: CD45RA+ positively selected. This clonotype originated in a man aged 25 to 40 in good health. The V call is TRBV28, the J call TRBJ2-7; 11 positions match TRBD2. The CDR3 here is CASSSPSGGTYEQYF. CDR3 bases: TGTGCCAGCAGTTCACCTAGCGGGGGGACCTACGAGCAGTACTTC.